The 19 T cell receptor beta chains listed next were all sequenced from one sample in a study of blood T cell repertoires in COVID-19. The assay was immunoSEQ multiplex PCR, and TCRdb's table has in-frame clones only and misses some. The sample carries more than 150,000 clones, about three quarters recorded once. Specimen: peripheral blood. These receptors were taken from a woman aged 65 to 85 with acute or convalescent COVID-19.

The genes are TRBV7-2 and TRBJ2-5, with 9 bases fitting TRBD2. Germline CDR1 is SGHTA and CDR2 is FQGNSA. The CDR3 has 14 amino acids. V was pared by 5 bases and J by 5 bases, with 6 bases of the junction left unmatched. The CDR3 bases are TGTGCCAGCAGCCGCAGCGGGAGGTCGGAGACCCAGTACTTC. This gives the protein CASSRSGRSETQYF.

About this clone itself: An end of the junction differs from the germline gene, which may be a read error. The chain has TRBV2 and TRBJ2-2, with 8 bases identical to TRBD2. Germline assignment: CDR1 SNHLY and CDR2 FYNNEI. This CDR3 contains 14 residues. CDR3 in amino acids: CASSEVRGVGELFF. The CDR3 DNA reads as TGTGCCAGCAGCGAAGTGCGGGGGGTCGGGGAGCTGTTTTTT.

The chain uses TRBV24-1 and TRBJ2-3, with 7 bases matching TRBD1. The germline V gene has CDR1 KGHDR and CDR2 SFDVKD. Trimming cost V 3 bases and J 2 bases; bases outside gene matches: 25. This CDR3 is 22 amino acids long. In DNA, the CDR3 is TGTGCCACCAGTGATCAGTCCGGGACAGCCTACTCACCCGGGTCGTCCACAGATACGCAGTATTTT. Translating it yields CATSDQSGTAYSPGSSTDTQYF.

In regard to this clone: The sample contains more than one DNA sequence encoding this CDR3. This chain links TRBV5-1 with TRBJ1-3; tentative D call: TRBD1 (6 bases). Trimming left V 0 bases short and J 0 bases short, with 10 bases between. Germline CDR1 SGHRS, CDR2 YFSETQ. The CDR3 sequence is 16 residues long. DNA for the CDR3: TGCGCCAGCAGCTTGGCGGGGGGCTCCTCTGGAAACACCATATATTTT. Protein sequence: CASSLAGGSSGNTIYF. The variable domain in full, with the rest retrieved from reference TRBV5-1 and TRBJ1-3, is KAGVTQTPRYLIKTRGQQVTLSCSPISGHRSVSWYQQTPGQGLQFLFEYFSETQRNKGNFPGRFSGRQFSNSRSEMNVSTLELGDSALYLCASSLAGGSSGNTIYFGEGSWLTVV.

This chain joins TRBV9 and TRBJ1-4, with D maybe TRBD1 (5 bases). Germline loops: CDR1 SGDLS, CDR2 YYNGEE. V lost 2 bases and J 5 bases, leaving 10 bases between the germline ends. The CDR3 covers 14 residues. The CDR3 here is CASSVAGRNEKLFF. For the CDR3, the DNA is TGTGCCAGCAGCGTTGCAGGGCGGAATGAAAAACTGTTTTTT.

This clone was recorded only once. V is TRBV28 and J is TRBJ1-2, with a possible D match to TRBD1 (5 bases). Germline-derived CDR1 and CDR2 are MDHEN and SYDVKM. V was cut by 5 bases and J by 4 bases, with 14 bases left in between. This CDR3 has 14 residues. The CDR3, as DNA: TGTGCCAGCAGTGGGCAGGGTGTGTCCTATGGCTACACCTTC. Translated, it gives CASSGQGVSYGYTF.

The V gene is TRBV10-1, the J gene TRBJ2-3, with 7 bases that match TRBD2. CDR1 and CDR2 from the germline V gene are WNHNN and SYGVQD (reference sequence). The V and J ends lost 4 bases and 4 bases, in that order; junction bases with no gene match: 14. CDR3 size: 17 residues. The CDR3 here is CASSAFSGAGVSDTQYF. DNA of the CDR3: TGCGCCAGCAGTGCGTTCTCCGGGGCGGGAGTGTCAGATACGCAGTATTTT.

This sequence joins TRBV5-4 and TRBJ2-1; tentatively, D is TRBD2 (6 bases). V lost 4 bases and J 0 bases, leaving 20 bases between the germline ends. CDR1 and CDR2 from the germline V gene are SGHNT and YYREEE (reference sequence). This CDR3 region has 18 residues. DNA for the CDR3: TGTGCCAGCAGCGCGGGACTTTTAACTAGGAGCTCCTACAATGAGCAGTTCTTC. It specifies CASSAGLLTRSSYNEQFF.

The V gene is TRBV14, the J gene TRBJ1-2, with 8 positions matching TRBD1. CDR1 is SGHDN, CDR2 FVKESK, per germline. J was trimmed by 3 bases and V by 2 bases; bases with no gene match: 5. This CDR3 is built from 15 residues. CDR3 in amino acids: CASSQTDRAYYGYTF. The CDR3 DNA follows: TGTGCCAGCAGCCAAACGGACAGGGCATACTATGGCTACACCTTC.

The table lists this clone with a few counts. The chain links TRBV2 to TRBJ2-7; 7 positions match TRBD1. With V trimmed by 7 bases and J by 3 bases, 3 bases remained unmatched. The length of the CDR3 is 12 residues. Germline CDR1 is SNHLY and CDR2 is FYNNEI. As DNA, the CDR3 is TGTGCCAGCACTGCAGGGGGCTACGAGCAGTACTTC. Translating it yields CASTAGGYEQYF. The full variable domain, completed using reference TRBV2 and TRBJ2-7, is EPEVTQTPSHQVTQMGQEVILRCVPISNHLYFYWYRQILGQKVEFLVSFYNNEISEKSEIFDDQFSVERPDGSNFTLKIRSTKLEDSAMYFCASTAGGYEQYFGPGTRLTVT.

The chain joins TRBV5-1 to TRBJ2-2; 7 bases match TRBD2. J was trimmed by 0 bases and V by 1 base; bases with no gene match: 3. Germline loops: CDR1 SGHRS, CDR2 YFSETQ. This CDR3 comprises 16 residues. Here the CDR3 DNA reads TGCGCCAGCAGCTTGACCGGGACTACGAACACCGGGGAGCTGTTTTTT. Its protein product is CASSLTGTTNTGELFF.

The chain joins TRBV3-1 (or the pseudogene TRBV3-2) to TRBJ2-5; 7 bases line up with TRBD2. The CDR3 extends over 13 amino acids. Trimming took 1 base from V and 4 from J; bases not matched to a gene: 0. Germline values: CDR1 LGHDT, CDR2 YNNKEL (reference sequence). CDR3 loop: CASSQGLAETQYF. The CDR3 nucleotides read TGTGCCAGCAGCCAAGGACTAGCAGAGACCCAGTACTTC.

The chain has TRBV10-3 and TRBJ1-6; the match to TRBD1 covers 11 bases. With 9 bases clipped from V and 10 bases from J, the junction kept 8 bases outside the gene matches. Germline CDR1 is ENHRY and CDR2 is SYGVKD. This CDR3 region has 14 residues. CDR3 residues: CAISGQGANSPLHF. DNA for the CDR3: TGTGCCATATCTGGACAGGGGGCCAACTCACCCCTCCACTTT.

This clone occurred a few times. The chain joins TRBV5-1 to TRBJ1-4; weak D call: TRBD1 (5 bases). The germline V gene has CDR1 SGHRS and CDR2 YFSETQ. The CDR3 spans 14 residues. Trimming shortened V by 2 bases and J by 7 bases, and 12 bases separated the two germline ends. DNA of the CDR3: TGCGCCAGCAGCTTAGGGACTCGGAGTGAAAAACTGTTTTTT. Its protein is CASSLGTRSEKLFF.

The chain links TRBV2 to TRBJ1-2, with a possible D match to TRBD1 (5 bases). Germline loops: CDR1 SNHLY, CDR2 FYNNEI. Trimming cost V 4 bases and J 8 bases, with 26 bases left between them. The length of the CDR3 is 17 residues. The DNA of the CDR3 is TGTGCCAGCAGTGTGGAGGGGTCGTACGGGGGACCGACCGGCTACACCTTC. Translation: CASSVEGSYGGPTGYTF.

This clone was counted a few times. The CDR3 protein is CASSSRTSGGRDEQFF. CDR3 DNA sequence: TGTGCCAGCAGCTCCCGGACTAGCGGGGGGAGGGATGAGCAGTTCTTC. V usage is TRBV7-8 and J usage is TRBJ2-1; 14 bases are shared with TRBD2. Trimming cost V 4 bases and J 8 bases; bases outside gene matches: 7. CDR1 SGHVS and CDR2 FQNEAQ come from the germline V gene. The CDR3 consists of 16 residues.

J is TRBJ2-1 and V is TRBV3-1 (or the pseudogene TRBV3-2); 7 bases line up with TRBD1. V lost 5 bases and J lost 9; bases outside the gene matches: 7. Germline CDR1 LGHDT, CDR2 YNNKEL (reference sequence). The CDR3 is made up of 13 amino acids. The chain's CDR3 is CASSYAGGGEQFF. CDR3 DNA sequence: TGTGCCAGCAGCTACGCAGGGGGTGGTGAGCAGTTCTTC.

The table lists this clone with a count of one. CDR3 DNA sequence: TGTGCCAGCAGCGTGGGTAAGGGACAGGGGGCGGTCAATGAGCAGTTCTTC. Translating gives CASSVGKGQGAVNEQFF. The chain couples TRBV7-3 to TRBJ2-1, with TRBD1 matching over 12 bases. V gave up 5 bases and J gave up 6 bases; unmatched junction bases: 11. Germline CDR1 is SGHTA and CDR2 is FQGTGA. This CDR3 is built from 17 residues.

The chain couples TRBV30 to TRBJ1-4; tentatively, D is TRBD1 (6 bases). Between the trimmed V and J ends, which lost 0 bases and 6 bases, there was a span of 11 bases. The CDR3 has 14 amino acids. Germline CDR1 is GTSNPN and CDR2 is SVGIG (reference sequence). The CDR3 protein is CAWSVRGSYEKLFF. CDR3 DNA sequence: TGTGCCTGGAGTGTTAGGGGGAGTTATGAAAAACTGTTTTTT.